The clone carrying this T cell receptor (beta chain) has only one observation. Its target is unknown. Mismatch with germline at one junction end may stem from a read error. The source of the sample is a study of post-analysis software for immune sequencing data. About the study: Several disease courses (relapsing-remitting, secondary progressive and progressive-relapsing) of multiple sclerosis were included. Study results and caveats: Samples prepared in the same batch strongly co-clustered by F measure. Comparison with controls showed significantly lower normalized Chao1 diversity in multiple sclerosis patients. The study found TRBV5-6, TRBV5-1 and TRBV20-1 among roughly 5 TRBV segments more frequent in patients than controls.

cDNA libraries of TCR beta carried unique molecular identifiers. Via MiXCR, TCRdb re-called the PCR reads, giving one row per CDR3 protein. The sample records roughly 670,000 distinct CDR3 sequences, approximately 60% being singletons. CDR3 length: 13 amino acids. Germline V gives CDR1 SGHTA, CDR2 FQGNSA. V usage is TRBV7-2 and J usage is TRBJ1-1; D remains ambiguous. Material: blood. The sequence was obtained from a girl aged 2-9 years with multiple sclerosis. CDR3 amino acids: CASGLGVNTEAFF. Written as DNA, the CDR3 is TGTGCCAGCGGCTTAGGAGTGAACACTGAAGCTTTCTTT.